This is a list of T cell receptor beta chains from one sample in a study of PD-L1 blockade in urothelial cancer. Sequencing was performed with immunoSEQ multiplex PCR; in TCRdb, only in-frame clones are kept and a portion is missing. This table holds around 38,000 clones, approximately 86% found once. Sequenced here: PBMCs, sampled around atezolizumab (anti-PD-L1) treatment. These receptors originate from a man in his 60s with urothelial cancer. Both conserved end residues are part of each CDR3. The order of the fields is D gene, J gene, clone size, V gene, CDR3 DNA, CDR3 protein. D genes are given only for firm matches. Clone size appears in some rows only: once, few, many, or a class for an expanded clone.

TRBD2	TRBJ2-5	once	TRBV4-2	TGTGCCAGCAGCCGTGGACTAGCGGGAGTCCCAGAGACCCAGTACTTC	CASSRGLAGVPETQYF
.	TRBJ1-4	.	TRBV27	TGTGCCAGCAGTTTACGGACACGCGAAAAACTGTTTTTT	CASSLRTREKLFF
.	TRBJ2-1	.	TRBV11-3	TGTGCCAGCAGCTTTAGCGGCCTAGGCTACAATGAGCAGTTCTTC	CASSFSGLGYNEQFF
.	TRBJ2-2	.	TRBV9	TGTGCCAGCAGCGTAGGAGACGGACTGGTAACCGGGGAGCTGTTTTTT	CASSVGDGLVTGELFF
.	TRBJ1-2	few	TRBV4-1	TGCGCCAGCAGCCCTGGGGAGGGCGCAGGCAGGGATGGCTACACCTTC	CASSPGEGAGRDGYTF
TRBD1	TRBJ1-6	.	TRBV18	TGTGCCAGCTCTCCCCTCGGACAGGGGATCTCTAATTCACCCCTCCACTTT	CASSPLGQGISNSPLHF
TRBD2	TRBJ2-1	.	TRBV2	TGTGCCAGCAGTGATAGACTAGCGGGCGCCTACAATGAGCAGTTCTTC	CASSDRLAGAYNEQFF
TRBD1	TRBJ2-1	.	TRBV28	TGTGCCACCATAAGGGACAGGGTTGACAATGAGCAGTTCTTC	CATIRDRVDNEQFF
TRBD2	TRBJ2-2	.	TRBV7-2	TGTGCCAGCAGCTGGGGGACTAGCGGGAGGGCTTCCGGGGAGCTGTTTTTT	CASSWGTSGRASGELFF
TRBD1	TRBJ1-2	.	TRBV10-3	TGTGCCATCAGTGAGGGACAGGCTAACTATGGCTACACCTTC	CAISEGQANYGYTF
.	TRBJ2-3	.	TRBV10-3	TGTGCCATCAGTGATCAGGATACGCAGTATTTT	CAISDQDTQYF
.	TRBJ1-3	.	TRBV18	TGTGCCAGCTCACCACCGGGGAGGGCACGGAACACCATATATTTT	CASSPPGRARNTIYF
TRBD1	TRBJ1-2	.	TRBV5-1	TGCGCCAGCAGCCGATCCGGGACAGCACTTAACTATGGCTACACCTTC	CASSRSGTALNYGYTF
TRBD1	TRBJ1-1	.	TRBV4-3	TGCGCCAGCAGCCAAGATCCGGGACAGCGGAACACTGAAGCTTTCTTT	CASSQDPGQRNTEAFF
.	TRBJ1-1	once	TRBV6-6	TGTGCCAGCAGTTACGGGGGCATGAACACTGAAGCTTTCTTT	CASSYGGMNTEAFF
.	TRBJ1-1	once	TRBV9	TGTGCCAGCAGCGTAACAGCGAACACTGAAGCTTTCTTT	CASSVTANTEAFF
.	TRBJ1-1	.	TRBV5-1	TGCGCCAGCAGCTTACGGGAAAGGAACACTGAAGCTTTCTTT	CASSLRERNTEAFF
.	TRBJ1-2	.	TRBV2	TGTGCCAGCAGTGAGGGGGGAGAGCGCTATGGCTACACCTTC	CASSEGGERYGYTF
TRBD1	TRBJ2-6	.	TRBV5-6	TGTGCCAGCAGCCCAACAGGGGGCGGGTCTGGGGCCAACGTCCTGACTTTC	CASSPTGGGSGANVLTF
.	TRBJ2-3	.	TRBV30	TGTGCCTGGAGTGTACCGAGGGCCGGTAGAACAGATACGCAGTATTTT	CAWSVPRAGRTDTQYF
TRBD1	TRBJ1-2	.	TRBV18	TGTGCCAGCTCACCAGCAGGGGGCGGCTATGGCTACACCTTC	CASSPAGGGYGYTF
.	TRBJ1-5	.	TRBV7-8	TGTGCCAGCAGCTTAGCCCTCAGGAGGGAGCCCCAGCATTTT	CASSLALRREPQHF
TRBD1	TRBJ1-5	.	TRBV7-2	TGTGCCAGCAGCTCAACACAGGGGGTGAGCAATCAGCCCCAGCATTTT	CASSSTQGVSNQPQHF
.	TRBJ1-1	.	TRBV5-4	TGTGCCAGCAGCTTCGATTTGGGGGCCACTGAAGCTTTCTTT	CASSFDLGATEAFF
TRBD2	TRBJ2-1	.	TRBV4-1	TGCGCCAGCAGCCAAGTGGCTAGCGGGATGAGCTCCTACAATGAGCAGTTCTTC	CASSQVASGMSSYNEQFF
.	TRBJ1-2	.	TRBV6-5	TGTGCCAGTTCACAGGGAGTCTATGGCTACACCTTC	CASSQGVYGYTF
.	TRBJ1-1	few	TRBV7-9	TGTGCCAGCAGCTTGGACAGTAGCACTGAAGCTTTCTTT	CASSLDSSTEAFF
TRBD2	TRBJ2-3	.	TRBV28	TGTGCCAGCAGACCTAGCGGGAGGACATCCACAGATACGCAGTATTTT	CASRPSGRTSTDTQYF
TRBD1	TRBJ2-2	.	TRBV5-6	TGTGCCAGCAGCCCACGGACAGGGGTAGGAACCGGGGAGCTGTTTTTT	CASSPRTGVGTGELFF
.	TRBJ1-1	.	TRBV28	TGTGCCAGCAGTTTTAGGGGCAGCCAGTCTGAAGCTTTCTTT	CASSFRGSQSEAFF
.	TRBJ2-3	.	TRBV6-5	TGTGCCAGCATGACGAGGACAGATACGCAGTATTTT	CASMTRTDTQYF
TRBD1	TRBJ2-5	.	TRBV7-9	TGTGCCAGCAGCTTAGCCCGGGACAGGGGCGGGGAGACCCAGTACTTC	CASSLARDRGGETQYF
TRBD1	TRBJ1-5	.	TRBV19	TGTGCCAGTAGTATCACCGGGACAGGGGTAGGGAATCAGCCCCAGCATTTT	CASSITGTGVGNQPQHF
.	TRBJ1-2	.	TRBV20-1	TGCAGTGCTCAGGACAGCTATGGCTACACCTTC	CSAQDSYGYTF
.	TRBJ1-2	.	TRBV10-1	TGCGCCAGCAGTGAACAGGCAAACTATGGCTACACCTTC	CASSEQANYGYTF
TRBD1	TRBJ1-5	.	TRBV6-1	TGTGCCAGCAGTGAGAGGACAGGAGCTCAGCCCCAGCATTTT	CASSERTGAQPQHF
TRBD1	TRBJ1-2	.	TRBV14	TGTGCCAGCAGCCCGGGGACAGCAACTAACTATGGCTACACCTTC	CASSPGTATNYGYTF
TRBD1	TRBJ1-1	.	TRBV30	TGTGCCTGGAGGATCCGGACAGGGGAGACTGAAGCTTTCTTT	CAWRIRTGETEAFF
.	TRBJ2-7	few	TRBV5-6	TGTGCCAGCAGCTTTCAAGCGGCACCCTCCTACGAGCAGTACTTC	CASSFQAAPSYEQYF
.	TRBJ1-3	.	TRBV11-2	TGTGCCAGCAGCCTAGGAGCCTCTGGAAACACCATATATTTT	CASSLGASGNTIYF
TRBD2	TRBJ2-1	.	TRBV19	TGTGCCAGTACAGCGGGGGGCCGCAATGAGCAGTTCTTC	CASTAGGRNEQFF
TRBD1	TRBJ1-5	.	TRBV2	TGTGCCAGCAGCCCAGGGACAGATAGTCAGCCCCAGCATTTT	CASSPGTDSQPQHF
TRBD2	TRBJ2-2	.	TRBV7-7	TGTGCTAGCAGCCTGACTAGCGGGGGAAACACCGGGGAGCTGTTTTTT	CASSLTSGGNTGELFF
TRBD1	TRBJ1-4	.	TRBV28	TGTGCCAGCACCCCCCCGGGGACAGGGTCGGCAAAACTGTTTTTT	CASTPPGTGSAKLFF
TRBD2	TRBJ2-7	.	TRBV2	TGTGCCAGCAGGTCTAGCGGGAGTGTCGAGCAGTACTTC	CASRSSGSVEQYF
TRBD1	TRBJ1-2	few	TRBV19	TGTGCCAGTAGTATAGAAGACAGGGGTCACTATGGCTACACCTTC	CASSIEDRGHYGYTF
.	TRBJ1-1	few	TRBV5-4	TGTGCCAGCAGCACCCGTTCGAACATTGAAGCTTTCTTT	CASSTRSNIEAFF
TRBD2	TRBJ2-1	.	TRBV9	TGTGCCAGCAGCGTTAGCGGGGGATTCTACAATGAGCAGTTCTTC	CASSVSGGFYNEQFF
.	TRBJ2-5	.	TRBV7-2	TGTGCCAGCAGCTTAGGGATGGGGGGGCCGGGAGAGACCCAGTACTTC	CASSLGMGGPGETQYF
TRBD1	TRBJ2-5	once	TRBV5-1	TGCGCCAGCAGTCTACAGGGGCAAGAGACCCAGTACTTC	CASSLQGQETQYF
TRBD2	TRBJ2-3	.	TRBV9	TGTGCCAGCAGCCCAAGTAGCGGGGGGGTGAGCTTGTATACGCAGTATTTT	CASSPSSGGVSLYTQYF
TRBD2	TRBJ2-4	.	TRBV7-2	TGTGCCAGCAGCTGGCTAGCGGGCCTAAACATTCAGTACTTC	CASSWLAGLNIQYF
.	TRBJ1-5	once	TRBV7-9	TGTGCCAGCAGCTGGGATGGACAGCAGCCCCAGCATTTT	CASSWDGQQPQHF
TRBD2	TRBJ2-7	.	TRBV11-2	TGTGCCAGCAGCTCACTAGCGGGAGTTAGGGAGCAGTACTTC	CASSSLAGVREQYF
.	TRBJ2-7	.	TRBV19	TGTGCCAGTAGTTATCAGGGTACTTTCTACGAGCAGTACTTC	CASSYQGTFYEQYF